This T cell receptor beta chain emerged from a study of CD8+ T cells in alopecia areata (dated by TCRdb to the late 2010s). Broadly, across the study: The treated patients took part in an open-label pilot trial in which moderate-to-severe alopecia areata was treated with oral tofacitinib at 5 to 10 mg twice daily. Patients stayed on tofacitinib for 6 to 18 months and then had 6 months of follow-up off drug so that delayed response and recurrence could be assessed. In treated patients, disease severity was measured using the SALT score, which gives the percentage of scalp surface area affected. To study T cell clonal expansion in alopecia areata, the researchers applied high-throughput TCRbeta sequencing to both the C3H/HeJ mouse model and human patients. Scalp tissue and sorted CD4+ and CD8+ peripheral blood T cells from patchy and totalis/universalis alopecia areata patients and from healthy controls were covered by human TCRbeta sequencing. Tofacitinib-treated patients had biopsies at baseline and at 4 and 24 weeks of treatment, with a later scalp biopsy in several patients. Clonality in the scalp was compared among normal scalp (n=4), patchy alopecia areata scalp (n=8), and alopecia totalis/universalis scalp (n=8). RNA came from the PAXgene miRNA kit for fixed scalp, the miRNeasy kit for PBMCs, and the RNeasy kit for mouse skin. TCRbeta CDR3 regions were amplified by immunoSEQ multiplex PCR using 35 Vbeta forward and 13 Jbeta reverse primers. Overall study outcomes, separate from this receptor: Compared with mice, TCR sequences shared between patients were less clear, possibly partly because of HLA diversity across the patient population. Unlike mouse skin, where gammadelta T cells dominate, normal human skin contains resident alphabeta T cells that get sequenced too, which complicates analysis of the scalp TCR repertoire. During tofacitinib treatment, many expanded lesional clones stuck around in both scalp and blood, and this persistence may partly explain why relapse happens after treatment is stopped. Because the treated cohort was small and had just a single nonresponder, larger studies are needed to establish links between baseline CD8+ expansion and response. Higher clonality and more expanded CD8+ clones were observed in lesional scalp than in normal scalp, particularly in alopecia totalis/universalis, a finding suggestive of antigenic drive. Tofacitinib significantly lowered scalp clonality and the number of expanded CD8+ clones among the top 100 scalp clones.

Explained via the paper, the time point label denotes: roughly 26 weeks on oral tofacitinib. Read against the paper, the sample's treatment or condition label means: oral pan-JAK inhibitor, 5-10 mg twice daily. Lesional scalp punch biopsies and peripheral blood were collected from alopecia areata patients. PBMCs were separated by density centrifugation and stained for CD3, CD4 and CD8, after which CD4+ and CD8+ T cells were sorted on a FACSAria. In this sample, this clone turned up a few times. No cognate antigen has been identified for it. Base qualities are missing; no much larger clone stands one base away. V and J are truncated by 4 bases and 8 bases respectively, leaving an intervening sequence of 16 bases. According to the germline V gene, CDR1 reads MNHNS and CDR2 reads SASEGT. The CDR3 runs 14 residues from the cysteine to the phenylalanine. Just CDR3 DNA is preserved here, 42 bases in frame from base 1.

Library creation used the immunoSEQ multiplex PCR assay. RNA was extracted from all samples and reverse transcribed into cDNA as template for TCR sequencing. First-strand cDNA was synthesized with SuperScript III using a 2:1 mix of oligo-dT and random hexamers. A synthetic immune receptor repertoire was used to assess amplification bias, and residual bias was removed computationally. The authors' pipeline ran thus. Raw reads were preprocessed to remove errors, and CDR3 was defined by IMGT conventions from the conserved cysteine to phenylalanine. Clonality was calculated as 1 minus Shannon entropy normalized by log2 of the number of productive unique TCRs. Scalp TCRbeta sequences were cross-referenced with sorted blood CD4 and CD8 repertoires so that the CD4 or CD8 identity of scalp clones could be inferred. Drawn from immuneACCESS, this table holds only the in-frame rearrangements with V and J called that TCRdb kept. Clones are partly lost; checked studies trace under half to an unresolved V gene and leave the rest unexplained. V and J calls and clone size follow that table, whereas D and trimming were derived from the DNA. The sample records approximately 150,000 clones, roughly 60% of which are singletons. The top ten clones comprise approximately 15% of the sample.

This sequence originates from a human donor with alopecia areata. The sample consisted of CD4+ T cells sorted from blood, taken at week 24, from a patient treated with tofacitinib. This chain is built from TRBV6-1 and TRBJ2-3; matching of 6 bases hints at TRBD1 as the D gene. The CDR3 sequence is CASSGVRTAITQYF. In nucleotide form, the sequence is TGTGCCAGCAGTGGGGTACGGACAGCGATTACGCAGTATTTT.